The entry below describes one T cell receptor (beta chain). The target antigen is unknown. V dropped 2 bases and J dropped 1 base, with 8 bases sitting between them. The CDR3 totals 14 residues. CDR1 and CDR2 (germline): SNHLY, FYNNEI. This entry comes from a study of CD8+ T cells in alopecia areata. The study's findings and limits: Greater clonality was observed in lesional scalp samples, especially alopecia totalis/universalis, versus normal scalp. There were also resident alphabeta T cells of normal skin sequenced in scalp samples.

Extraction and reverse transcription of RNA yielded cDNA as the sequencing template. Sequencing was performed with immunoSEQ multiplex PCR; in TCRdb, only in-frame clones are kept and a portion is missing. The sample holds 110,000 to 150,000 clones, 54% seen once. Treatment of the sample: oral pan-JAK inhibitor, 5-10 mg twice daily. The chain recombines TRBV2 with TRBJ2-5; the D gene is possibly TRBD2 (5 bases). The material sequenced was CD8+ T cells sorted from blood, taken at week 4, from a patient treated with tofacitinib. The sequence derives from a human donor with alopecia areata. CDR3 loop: CASSEHGIQETQYF. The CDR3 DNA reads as TGTGCCAGCAGTGAACACGGGATCCAAGAGACCCAGTACTTC.